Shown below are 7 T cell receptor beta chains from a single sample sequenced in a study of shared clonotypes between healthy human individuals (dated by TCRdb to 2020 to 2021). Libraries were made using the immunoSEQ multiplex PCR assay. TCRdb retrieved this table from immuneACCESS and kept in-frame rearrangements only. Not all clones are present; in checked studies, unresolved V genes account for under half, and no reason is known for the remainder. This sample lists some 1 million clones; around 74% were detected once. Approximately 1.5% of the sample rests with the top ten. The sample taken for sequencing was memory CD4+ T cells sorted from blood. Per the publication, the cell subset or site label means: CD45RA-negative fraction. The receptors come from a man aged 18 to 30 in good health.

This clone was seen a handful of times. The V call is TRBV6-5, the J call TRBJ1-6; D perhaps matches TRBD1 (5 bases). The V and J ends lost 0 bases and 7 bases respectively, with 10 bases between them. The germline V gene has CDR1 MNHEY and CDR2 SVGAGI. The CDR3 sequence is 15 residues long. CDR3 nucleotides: TGTGCCAGCAGTTACTCGGGGGGTGGAAATTCACCCCTCCACTTT. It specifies CASSYSGGGNSPLHF.

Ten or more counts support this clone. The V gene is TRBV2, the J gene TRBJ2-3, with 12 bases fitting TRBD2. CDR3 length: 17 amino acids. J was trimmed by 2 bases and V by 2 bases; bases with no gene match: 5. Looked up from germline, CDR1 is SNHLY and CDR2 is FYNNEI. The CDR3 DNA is TGTGCCAGCAGTGAACGAGGGACTAGCGGGCACACAGATACGCAGTATTTT. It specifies CASSERGTSGHTDTQYF.

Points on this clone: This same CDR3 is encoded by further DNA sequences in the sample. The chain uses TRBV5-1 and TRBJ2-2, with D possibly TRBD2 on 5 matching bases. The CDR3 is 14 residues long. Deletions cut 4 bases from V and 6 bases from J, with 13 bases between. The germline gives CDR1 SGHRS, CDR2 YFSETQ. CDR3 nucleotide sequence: TGCGCCAGCAGCCCCATGGGCGGGCCCGGGGAGCTGTTTTTT. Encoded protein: CASSPMGGPGELFF.

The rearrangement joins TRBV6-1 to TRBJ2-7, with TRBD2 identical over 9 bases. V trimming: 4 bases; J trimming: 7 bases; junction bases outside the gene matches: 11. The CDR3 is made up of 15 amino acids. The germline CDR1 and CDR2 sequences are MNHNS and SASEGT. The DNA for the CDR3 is TGTGCCAGCAGTGGACAGTGGCTAGCGGGAAGTGAGCAGTACTTC. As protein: CASSGQWLAGSEQYF.

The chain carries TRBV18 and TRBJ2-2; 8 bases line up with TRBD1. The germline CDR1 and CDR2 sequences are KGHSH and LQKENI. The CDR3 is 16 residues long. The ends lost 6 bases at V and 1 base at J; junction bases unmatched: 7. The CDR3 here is CASSPGQGLNTGELFF. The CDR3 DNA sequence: TGTGCCAGCTCTCCAGGACAGGGCCTGAACACCGGGGAGCTGTTTTTT.

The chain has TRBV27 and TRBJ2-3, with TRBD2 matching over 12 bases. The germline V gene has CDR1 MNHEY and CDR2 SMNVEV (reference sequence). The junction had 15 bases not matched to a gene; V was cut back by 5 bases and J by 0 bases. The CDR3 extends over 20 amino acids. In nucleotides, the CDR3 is TGTGCCAGCAGTCCAAGACTAGCGGGAGTCGTCAGCCAGAGCACAGATACGCAGTATTTT. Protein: CASSPRLAGVVSQSTDTQYF.

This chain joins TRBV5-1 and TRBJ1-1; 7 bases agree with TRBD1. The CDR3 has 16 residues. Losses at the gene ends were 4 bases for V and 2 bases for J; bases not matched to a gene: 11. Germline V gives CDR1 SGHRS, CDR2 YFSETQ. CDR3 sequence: CASSLPRTGANTEAFF. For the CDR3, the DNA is TGCGCCAGCAGCCTTCCGCGAACAGGGGCAAACACTGAAGCTTTCTTT.